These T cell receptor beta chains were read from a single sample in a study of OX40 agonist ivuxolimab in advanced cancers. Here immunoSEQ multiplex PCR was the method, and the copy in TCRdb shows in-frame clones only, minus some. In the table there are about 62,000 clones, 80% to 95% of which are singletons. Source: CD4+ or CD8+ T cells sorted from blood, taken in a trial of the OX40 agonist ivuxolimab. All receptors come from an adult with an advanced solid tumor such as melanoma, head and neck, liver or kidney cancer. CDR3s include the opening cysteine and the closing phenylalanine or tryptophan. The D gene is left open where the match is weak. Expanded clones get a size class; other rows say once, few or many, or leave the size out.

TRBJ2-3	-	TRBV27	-	TGTGCCAGCAGTTTAAGGAGCTACACAGGGTTCGAAAATACGCAGTATTTT	CASSLRSYTGFENTQYF
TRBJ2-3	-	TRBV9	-	TGTGCCAGCAGCGAGGTGGGGTTATCAGATACGCAGTATTTT	CASSEVGLSDTQYF
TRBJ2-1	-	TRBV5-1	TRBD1	TGCGCCAGCAGCTTGCCCGACAGGGACAATGAGCAGTTCTTC	CASSLPDRDNEQFF
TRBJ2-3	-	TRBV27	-	TGTGCCAGCAGTTTATCTCTCGCAGATACGCAGTATTTT	CASSLSLADTQYF
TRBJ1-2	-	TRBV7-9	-	TGTGCCAGCAGCGATACGGTGTATGGCTACACCTTC	CASSDTVYGYTF
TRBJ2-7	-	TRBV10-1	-	TGCGCCAGCGGGGGACCCCAGGGCTCCTACGAGCAGTACTTC	CASGGPQGSYEQYF
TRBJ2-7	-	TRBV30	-	TGTGCCTGGACAGGAACCTACGAGCAGTACTTC	CAWTGTYEQYF
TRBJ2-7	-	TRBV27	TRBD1	TGTGCCAGCAGTGCCCGGACAGGTGGGTTATACGAGCAGTACTTC	CASSARTGGLYEQYF
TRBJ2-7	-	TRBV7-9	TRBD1	TGTGCCAGCAGACCGGACAGGTCCTACGAGCAGTACTTC	CASRPDRSYEQYF
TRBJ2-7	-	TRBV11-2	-	TGTGCCAGCAGCCCGGAAAAGTACTACGAGCAGTACTTC	CASSPEKYYEQYF
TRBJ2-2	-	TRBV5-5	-	TGTGCCAGCTTGGACGGGAACACCGGGGAGCTGTTTTTT	CASLDGNTGELFF
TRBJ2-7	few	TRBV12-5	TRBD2	TGTGCTAGTGGCCCGGGACTAGCGGCCTACGAGCAGTACTTC	CASGPGLAAYEQYF
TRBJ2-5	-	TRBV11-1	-	TGTGCCAGCAGCTCTCCTCTCCTCCAAGAGACCCAGTACTTC	CASSSPLLQETQYF
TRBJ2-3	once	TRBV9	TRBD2	TGTGCCAGCAGCGTAACTAGCGCTAGCACAGATACGCAGTATTTT	CASSVTSASTDTQYF
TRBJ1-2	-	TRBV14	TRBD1	TGTGCCAGCAGCCAATCCGGGACAGGGAACCCTTCAGCTAACTATGGCTACACCTTC	CASSQSGTGNPSANYGYTF
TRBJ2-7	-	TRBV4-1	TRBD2	TGCGCCAGCAGCCAGTTACCGGGACTAGCGGACTACGAGCAGTACTTC	CASSQLPGLADYEQYF
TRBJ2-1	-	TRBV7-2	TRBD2	TGTGCCAGCAGCTTAACCCTAGCGGGGCGGTACTATGAGCAGTTCTTC	CASSLTLAGRYYEQFF
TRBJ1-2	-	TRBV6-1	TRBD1	TGTGCCAGCAAACCAGGGGGCGACTATGGCTACACCTTC	CASKPGGDYGYTF
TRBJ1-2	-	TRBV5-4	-	TGTGCCAGCAGCTTGGTTACCGGGACACCGGCCGGGGGCTACACCTTC	CASSLVTGTPAGGYTF
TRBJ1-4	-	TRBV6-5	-	TGTGCCAGCAGTTCCGGGGGAAGTAATGAAAAACTGTTTTTT	CASSSGGSNEKLFF
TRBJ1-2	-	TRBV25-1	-	TGTGCCAGCAGCCCACAGGGCAACTATGGCTACACCTTC	CASSPQGNYGYTF
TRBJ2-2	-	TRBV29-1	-	TGCAGCGTTAGCCTTACCGGGGAGCTGTTTTTT	CSVSLTGELFF
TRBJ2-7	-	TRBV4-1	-	TGCGCCAGCAGCCAAGGGGCCCCCGGGACGCCCTACGAGCAGTACTTC	CASSQGAPGTPYEQYF
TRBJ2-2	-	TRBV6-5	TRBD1	TGTGCCAGCAGTTACGGGACAGTGAACACCGGGGAGCTGTTTTTT	CASSYGTVNTGELFF
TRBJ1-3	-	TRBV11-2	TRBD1	TGTGCCAGCAGCTCAGGTGGGACAGGAGGAAACACCATATATTTT	CASSSGGTGGNTIYF
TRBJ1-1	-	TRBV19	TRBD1	TGTGCCAGTAAATGGGGACAGTTATTCGACACTGAAGCTTTCTTT	CASKWGQLFDTEAFF
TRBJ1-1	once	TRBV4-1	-	TGCGCCAGCAGCCTAAGGGTCGCGACAGAGGGGCTAGGGTCTAAAGCTTTCTTT	CASSLRVATEGLGSKAFF
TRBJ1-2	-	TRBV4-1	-	TGCGCCAGCAGCCAAGCAGAGGGCAGTGGATTCTATGGCTACACCTTC	CASSQAEGSGFYGYTF
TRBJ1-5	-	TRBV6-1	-	TGTGCCAGCAGAGCGGACAGATATAGCAATCAGCCCCAGCATTTT	CASRADRYSNQPQHF
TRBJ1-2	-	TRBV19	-	TGTGCCAGGGAAGGACGGAACTATGGCTACACCTTC	CAREGRNYGYTF
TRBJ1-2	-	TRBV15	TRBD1	TGTGCCACCAGCAGAACCGGGACAGGGCCTGGCTACACCTTC	CATSRTGTGPGYTF
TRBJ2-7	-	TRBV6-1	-	TGTGCCAGCGGAGGGACTTCGGGCTCCTACGAGCAGTACTTC	CASGGTSGSYEQYF
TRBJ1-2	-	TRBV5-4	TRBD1	TGTGCCAGCAGCTTGGTGGGCAGGGGGCTCAACTATGGCTACACCTTC	CASSLVGRGLNYGYTF
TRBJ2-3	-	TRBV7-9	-	TGTGCCAGCAGCCCGCGGAAGAGCACAGATACGCAGTATTTT	CASSPRKSTDTQYF
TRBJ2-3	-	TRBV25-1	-	TGTGCCACCGCAGCGGGAGATACGCAGTATTTT	CATAAGDTQYF